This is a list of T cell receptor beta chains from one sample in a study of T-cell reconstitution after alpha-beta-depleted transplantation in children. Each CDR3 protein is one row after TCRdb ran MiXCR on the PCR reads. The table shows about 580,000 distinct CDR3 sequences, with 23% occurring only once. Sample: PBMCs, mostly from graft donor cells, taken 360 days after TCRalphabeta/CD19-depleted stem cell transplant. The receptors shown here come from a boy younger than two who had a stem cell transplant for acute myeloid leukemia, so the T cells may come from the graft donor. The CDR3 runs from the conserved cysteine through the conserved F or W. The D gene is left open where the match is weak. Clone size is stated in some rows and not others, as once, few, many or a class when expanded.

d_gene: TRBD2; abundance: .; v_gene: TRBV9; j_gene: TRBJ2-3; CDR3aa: CASSGGTSGDTQYF; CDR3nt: TGTGCCAGCAGCGGCGGGACTAGCGGTGATACGCAGTATTTT
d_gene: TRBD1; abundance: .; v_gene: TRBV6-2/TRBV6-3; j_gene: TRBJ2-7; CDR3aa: CASTNPDRGTYEQYF; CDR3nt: TGTGCCAGCACCAACCCGGACAGGGGCACCTACGAGCAGTACTTC
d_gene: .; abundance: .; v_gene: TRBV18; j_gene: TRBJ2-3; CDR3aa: CASSPYPHGGPGDTQYF; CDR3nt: TGTGCCAGCTCACCCTATCCTCACGGGGGGCCGGGAGATACGCAGTATTTT
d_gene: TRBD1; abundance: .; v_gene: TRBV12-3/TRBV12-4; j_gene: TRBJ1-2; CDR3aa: CASSLGQGISRGYTF; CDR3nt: TGTGCCAGCAGTTTGGGACAGGGAATTTCAAGGGGCTACACCTTC
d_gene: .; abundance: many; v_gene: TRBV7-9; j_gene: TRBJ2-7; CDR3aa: CASSPGRFTAYEQYF; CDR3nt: TGTGCCAGCAGCCCGGGAAGGTTTACTGCCTACGAGCAGTACTTC
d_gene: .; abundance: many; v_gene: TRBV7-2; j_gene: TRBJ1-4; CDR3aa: CASSLARRGELFF; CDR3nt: TGTGCCAGCAGCTTAGCGAGGAGGGGGGAACTGTTTTTT
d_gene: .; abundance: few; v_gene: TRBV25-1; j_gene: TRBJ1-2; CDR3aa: CASSGDGGYTF; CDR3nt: TGTGCCAGCAGTGGTGACGGCGGCTACACCTTC
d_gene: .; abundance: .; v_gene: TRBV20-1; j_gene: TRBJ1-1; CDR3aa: CSFFLREGNTEAFF; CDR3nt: TGCAGTTTTTTTCTCAGGGAAGGGAACACTGAAGCTTTCTTT
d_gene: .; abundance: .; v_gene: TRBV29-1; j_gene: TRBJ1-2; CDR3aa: CSVEKGQGGYTF; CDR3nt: TGCAGCGTTGAGAAGGGACAAGGCGGCTACACCTTC
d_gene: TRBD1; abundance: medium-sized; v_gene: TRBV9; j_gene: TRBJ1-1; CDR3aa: CASSTGTGGTEAFF; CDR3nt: TGTGCCAGCAGCACCGGGACAGGGGGCACTGAAGCTTTCTTT
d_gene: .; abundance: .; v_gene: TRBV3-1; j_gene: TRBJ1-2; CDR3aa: CASSQDGVGYGYTF; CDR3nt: TGTGCCAGCAGCCAAGACGGGGTGGGCTATGGCTACACCTTC
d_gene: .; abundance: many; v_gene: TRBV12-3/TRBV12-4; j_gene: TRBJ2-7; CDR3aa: CASSFGGAGYEQYF; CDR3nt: TGTGCCAGCAGTTTCGGGGGCGCCGGGTACGAGCAGTACTTC
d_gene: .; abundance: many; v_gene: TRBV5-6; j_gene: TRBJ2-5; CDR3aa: CASSLYPSQVMETQYF; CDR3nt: TGTGCCAGCAGCTTATATCCCAGCCAAGTGATGGAGACCCAGTACTTC
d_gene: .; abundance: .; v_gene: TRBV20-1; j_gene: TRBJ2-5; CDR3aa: CSARADGPRGETQYF; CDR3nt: TGCAGTGCTAGAGCGGACGGACCAAGGGGTGAGACCCAGTACTTC
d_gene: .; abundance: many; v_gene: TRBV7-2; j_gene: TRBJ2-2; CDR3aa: CASTQLNTGELFF; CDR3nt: TGTGCCAGCACCCAGTTGAACACCGGGGAGCTGTTTTTT
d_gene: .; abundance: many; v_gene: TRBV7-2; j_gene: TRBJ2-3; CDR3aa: CASSLEGITDTQYF; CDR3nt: TGTGCCAGCAGCTTAGAGGGGATCACAGATACGCAGTATTTT
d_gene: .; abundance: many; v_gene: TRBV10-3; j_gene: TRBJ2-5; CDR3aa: CAISESADQETQYF; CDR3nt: TGTGCCATCAGTGAGTCCGCCGACCAAGAGACCCAGTACTTC
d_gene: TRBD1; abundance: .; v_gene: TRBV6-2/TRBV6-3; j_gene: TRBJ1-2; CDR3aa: CASDEGGWIYGYTF; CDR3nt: TGTGCCAGCGACGAAGGGGGCTGGATCTATGGCTACACCTTC
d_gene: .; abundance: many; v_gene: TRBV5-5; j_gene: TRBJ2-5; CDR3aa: CASSLVSTSETQYF; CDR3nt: TGTGCCAGCAGTCTTGTCTCCACCAGCGAGACCCAGTACTTC